Below are 30 T cell receptor beta chains sequenced from a single sample in a study of blood T cell repertoires in COVID-19. The table came from immunoSEQ multiplex PCR; TCRdb's copy has only in-frame clones and leaves some out. Among 200,000 to 300,000 clones listed, around 80% were seen once. The sequencing input was peripheral blood. These receptors were collected from a man aged 55 to 70 with acute or convalescent COVID-19.

CDR3 protein: CSVGRDSQETQYF. CDR3 DNA sequence: TGCAGCGTTGGGAGGGACAGCCAAGAGACCCAGTACTTC. The J gene is TRBJ2-5, the V gene TRBV29-1, with D perhaps matching TRBD1 (7 bases). The V gene's germline CDR1 is SQVTM and CDR2 ANQGSEA. This CDR3 comprises 13 residues. V lost 4 bases, J lost 1 base, and 10 bases lay in between.

The chain recombines TRBV5-1 with TRBJ2-1, with 10 bases fitting TRBD1. The CDR3 is 21 amino acids. V was clipped by 3 bases and J by 0 bases; unmatched bases: 18. The germline gives CDR1 SGHRS, CDR2 YFSETQ. CDR3 amino acids: CASSSPTSPRDRGISYNEQFF. The CDR3 bases are TGCGCCAGCAGCTCCCCTACCTCGCCACGGGACAGGGGAATCTCCTACAATGAGCAGTTCTTC.

The V call is TRBV7-2, the J call TRBJ1-6; D call uncertain. Looked up from germline, CDR1 is SGHTA and CDR2 is FQGNSA. V shed 0 bases and J shed 7 bases, with 7 bases lying between them. The CDR3 contains 14 residues. The DNA for the CDR3 is TGTGCCAGCAGCTTAGCCCCCAGGAATTCACCCCTCCACTTT. The encoded protein is CASSLAPRNSPLHF.

The chain is built from TRBV18 and TRBJ1-3; D call uncertain. V lost 1 base and J lost 2, with 12 bases in between. CDR3 length equals 16 residues. Looked up from germline, CDR1 is KGHSH and CDR2 is LQKENI. The CDR3 region has the DNA TGTGCCAGCTCACCACGGGGAGTGGTTCCTGGAAACACCATATATTTT. Encoded protein: CASSPRGVVPGNTIYF.

This clone was found once. The chain couples TRBV5-6 to TRBJ2-6; D is unclear. V was shortened by 0 bases and J by 0 bases, with 4 bases between the two germline ends. The germline CDR1 and CDR2 sequences are SGHDT and YYEEEE. This CDR3 is 15 amino acids long. The CDR3 loop is CASSLGVSGANVLTF. In DNA, the CDR3 is TGTGCCAGCAGCTTGGGCGTCTCTGGGGCCAACGTCCTGACTTTC.

This clone was counted a single time. The V gene is TRBV9, the J gene TRBJ2-1, with 11 positions matching TRBD2. The length of the CDR3 is 15 residues. The V and J ends lost 5 bases and 5 bases, in that order; junction bases with no gene match: 6. Germline assignment: CDR1 SGDLS and CDR2 YYNGEE. The CDR3: CASRGGLAANNEQFF. The DNA of the CDR3 is TGTGCCAGCAGGGGGGGACTAGCGGCTAACAATGAGCAGTTCTTC.

This rearrangement joins TRBV28 to TRBJ2-3; D possibly corresponds to TRBD2 (6 bases). Deletions cut 3 bases from V and 2 bases from J, with 12 bases between. Germline-derived CDR1 and CDR2 are MDHEN and SYDVKM. The CDR3 is made up of 15 amino acids. The CDR3 DNA reads TGTGCCAGCAGTTTTGGGACTTCTTCCACAGATACGCAGTATTTT. The encoded protein is CASSFGTSSTDTQYF.

The chain carries TRBV19 and TRBJ2-3, with 9 bases fitting TRBD2. The germline gives CDR1 LNHDA, CDR2 SQIVND (reference sequence). This CDR3 comprises 15 residues. The J segment lost 2 bases and the V segment lost 4 bases, leaving 4 bases of the junction unmatched. Written as DNA, the CDR3 is TGTGCCAGTAGTACGCTAGCGGGGAACACAGATACGCAGTATTTT. Translating gives CASSTLAGNTDTQYF.

The CDR3 sequence: CASRGSSYEQYF. The CDR3 DNA follows: TGTGCCAGTAGGGGGAGCTCCTACGAGCAGTACTTC. The rearrangement links TRBV19 to TRBJ2-7; TRBD2 is a possible D gene (5 bases). V gave up 6 bases and J gave up 0 bases, with 6 bases separating them. Germline V gene sequence: CDR1 LNHDA, CDR2 SQIVND (reference sequence). The CDR3 runs 12 residues.

The chain recombines TRBV7-3 with TRBJ2-3; 9 bases are a match to TRBD2. This CDR3 comprises 15 residues. With 1 base clipped from V and 2 bases from J, the junction kept 1 base outside the gene matches. The germline CDR1 and CDR2 sequences are SGHTA and FQGTGA. The CDR3 bases are TGTGCCAGCAGCTTAAGCGGGGGGGCCACAGATACGCAGTATTTT. As protein: CASSLSGGATDTQYF.

The chain combines TRBV6-2 or TRBV6-3 with TRBJ2-7; no clear D. The CDR3 runs 16 residues. CDR1 and CDR2 from the germline V gene are MNHEY and SVGEGT. V dropped 4 bases and J dropped 2 bases, with 18 bases sitting between them. CDR3: CASSFPRGVPPYEQYF. CDR3 nucleotides: TGTGCCAGCAGTTTCCCCCGCGGAGTGCCCCCCTACGAGCAGTACTTC.

This chain uses TRBV23-1 with TRBJ2-1, with D possibly TRBD2 on 6 matching bases. TRBV23-1 is an open reading frame whose function is uncertain. There are 16 residues in the CDR3. V was trimmed by 4 bases and J by 4 bases, leaving 17 bases between them. CDR3 loop: CASSPPTRALYNEQFF. CDR3 nucleotide sequence: TGCGCCAGCAGTCCCCCGACTAGAGCTTTATACAATGAGCAGTTCTTC.

Points on this clone: Other DNA sequences in the sample encode the same CDR3. This sequence joins TRBV2 and TRBJ2-2; D is ambiguous. CDR1 is SNHLY and CDR2 is FYNNEI in the germline V gene. The CDR3 covers 13 residues. V lost 1 base and J lost 7, with 7 bases in between. The CDR3 DNA reads as TGTGCCAGCAGTGAAGGCCCAGGCGGGGAGCTGTTTTTT. Amino acid sequence: CASSEGPGGELFF.

The rearrangement links TRBV9 to TRBJ1-6; D gene uncertain. V was trimmed by 0 bases and J by 3 bases, leaving 4 bases between them. The CDR3 totals 14 residues. CDR1 and CDR2 (germline): SGDLS, YYNGEE. This CDR3 is CASSVELYNSPLHF. The CDR3 nucleotides are TGTGCCAGCAGCGTAGAACTCTATAATTCACCCCTCCACTTT.

The chain is built from TRBV3-1 (or the pseudogene TRBV3-2) and TRBJ2-1; TRBD2 matches at 13 bases. Germline values: CDR1 LGHDT, CDR2 YNNKEL (reference sequence). V gave up 1 base and J gave up 7 bases; unmatched junction bases: 1. The CDR3 contains 15 residues. The chain's CDR3 is CASSQGTSGRNEQFF. Here the CDR3 DNA reads TGTGCCAGCAGCCAAGGGACTAGCGGGAGAAATGAGCAGTTCTTC.

The chain is built from TRBV28 and TRBJ2-1, with TRBD2 matching over 8 bases. With V trimmed by 5 bases and J by 0 bases, 9 bases remained unmatched. This CDR3 has 17 residues. Per germline, CDR1 MDHEN and CDR2 SYDVKM. CDR3 DNA: TGTGCCAGCAGTACAATAGCGGGAACCGACTCCTACAATGAGCAGTTCTTC. This translates into CASSTIAGTDSYNEQFF.

The CDR3 nucleotides are TGCGCCAGCAGTAGCTCGGGAGAGACCCAGTACTTC. Translation gives CASSSSGETQYF. The rearrangement joins TRBV5-1 to TRBJ2-5; no clear D gene. Germline loops: CDR1 SGHRS, CDR2 YFSETQ. Trimming pared 5 bases from V and 4 bases from J, leaving 9 bases between. This CDR3 region has 12 residues.

This clone showed up just a few times. The chain is built from TRBV2 and TRBJ1-3; D is ambiguous. There are 14 residues in the CDR3. Trimming removed 5 bases at V and 1 base at J, with 9 bases between. CDR1 and CDR2 from the germline V gene are SNHLY and FYNNEI. CDR3 DNA: TGTGCCAGCAGTTTAACAGCATCTGGAAACACCATATATTTT. It translates to CASSLTASGNTIYF.

The chain is built from TRBV29-1 and TRBJ2-1; a possible D gene is TRBD2 (5 bases). Deletions cut 2 bases from V and 1 base from J, with 18 bases between. The germline V gene encodes CDR1 SQVTM and CDR2 ANQGSEA. This CDR3 comprises 17 residues. CDR3 amino acids: CSVEIQRAWGSYNEQFF. DNA for the CDR3: TGCAGCGTTGAAATACAGAGGGCCTGGGGATCCTACAATGAGCAGTTCTTC.

This clone appeared once. The chain recombines TRBV2 with TRBJ1-1, with TRBD1 matching over 8 bases. The CDR3 runs to 15 residues. V lost 7 bases and J lost 3; bases outside the gene matches: 10. CDR1 is SNHLY and CDR2 is FYNNEI in the germline V gene. This CDR3 reads CASISQGQADTEAFF. The CDR3 DNA follows: TGTGCCAGCATCAGTCAGGGACAGGCGGACACTGAAGCTTTCTTT.

The chain couples TRBV7-2 to TRBJ2-5, with a possible D match to TRBD1 (5 bases). Germline CDR1 SGHTA, CDR2 FQGNSA. Trimming pared 0 bases from V and 9 bases from J, leaving 20 bases between. The CDR3 spans 16 residues. CDR3 DNA: TGTGCCAGCAGCTTAGCGGGGCCTGTTCCAGGTAGGGCCCAGTACTTC. Residues: CASSLAGPVPGRAQYF.

This clone was recorded a few times. The chain joins TRBV5-6 to TRBJ1-6; the D is unclear. Germline lookup yields CDR1 SGHDT and CDR2 YYEEEE. The V end was cut by 0 bases, the J end by 9 bases, with 7 bases between. This CDR3 is 13 amino acids long. Here the CDR3 reads CASSLANVSPLHF. In DNA form, the CDR3 reads TGTGCCAGCAGCTTGGCCAATGTTTCACCCCTCCACTTT.

The CDR3 loop reads CASSPRTPTNSANYGYTF. CDR3 DNA sequence: TGTGCCAGCAGCCCCAGGACACCCACCAACTCAGCTAACTATGGCTACACCTTC. V gene TRBV6-2 or TRBV6-3 combines with J gene TRBJ1-2, with D maybe TRBD1 (5 bases). Germline V CDR1 and CDR2: MNHEY, SVGEGT. Trimming removed 6 bases from V and 0 bases from J, with 23 bases in between. The CDR3 is 18 residues long.

The CDR3 protein is CSVGLGTGGDQPQHF. The CDR3 DNA reads TGCAGCGTTGGACTAGGGACAGGGGGCGATCAGCCCCAGCATTTT. The chain has TRBV29-1 and TRBJ1-5, with TRBD1 matching 12 bases. Germline values: CDR1 SQVTM, CDR2 ANQGSEA. V was clipped by 4 bases and J by 5 bases; unmatched bases: 6. CDR3 length equals 15 residues.

This chain links TRBV5-1 with TRBJ1-1; 7 bases map to TRBD1. Looked up from germline, CDR1 is SGHRS and CDR2 is YFSETQ. With 0 bases clipped from V and 3 bases from J, the junction kept 5 bases outside the gene matches. The CDR3 runs 15 residues. CDR3: CASSLGQGPYTEAFF. The CDR3 nucleotides read TGCGCCAGCAGCTTGGGACAGGGACCGTACACTGAAGCTTTCTTT.

The rearrangement links TRBV23-1 to TRBJ1-5; the D is unclear. TRBV23-1 is assigned to the ORF class and has an uncertain function. The V end lost 0 bases, the J end lost 5 bases, and 8 bases lay between the germline ends. The CDR3 totals 14 residues. CDR3 nucleotides: TGCGCCAGCAGTCAATCGGCGACTTATCAGCCCCAGCATTTT. Translated: CASSQSATYQPQHF.

J is TRBJ2-5 and V is TRBV12-3 or TRBV12-4, with TRBD1 identical over 7 bases. The CDR3 is 13 residues long. The V gene end was trimmed by 5 bases and the J gene end by 5 bases; junction bases not matched to a gene: 5. The CDR3 sequence: CASSPGQKETQYF. The CDR3 DNA is TGTGCCAGCAGTCCGGGACAGAAGGAGACCCAGTACTTC.

This chain links TRBV10-3 with TRBJ2-3, with 10 bases that match TRBD2. CDR1 and CDR2 (germline): ENHRY, SYGVKD. The CDR3 has 16 amino acids. V dropped 6 bases and J dropped 0; count of bases not matched to a gene: 6. CDR3 region: CAIRPGLANSTDTQYF. The CDR3 nucleotides read TGTGCCATCAGACCGGGACTAGCGAACAGCACAGATACGCAGTATTTT.

This chain links TRBV15 with TRBJ2-7, with D maybe TRBD1 (5 bases). V was shortened by 2 bases and J by 3 bases, with 11 bases between the two germline ends. Germline CDR1 is LNHNV and CDR2 is YYDKDF (reference sequence). This CDR3 is 14 amino acids long. This CDR3 is CATSRQGPFYEQYF. DNA of the CDR3: TGTGCCACCAGCAGACAGGGCCCGTTCTACGAGCAGTACTTC. Full variable domain (outside the CDR3, taken from reference TRBV15 and TRBJ2-7): DAMVIQNPRYQVTQFGKPVTLSCSQTLNHNVMYWYQQKSSQAPKLLFHYYDKDFNNEADTPDNFQSRRPNTSFCFLDIRSPGLGDTAMYLCATSRQGPFYEQYFGPGTRLTVT.

The V call is TRBV7-9, the J call TRBJ1-5, with D possibly being TRBD1 (6 bases). Trimming shortened V by 1 base and J by 0 bases, and 7 bases separated the two germline ends. The CDR3 is 15 amino acids. Germline V gives CDR1 SEHNR, CDR2 FQNEAQ (reference sequence). The CDR3 here is CASSLGTDSNQPQHF. DNA of the CDR3: TGTGCCAGCAGCTTAGGGACAGATAGCAATCAGCCCCAGCATTTT. Together with reference TRBV7-9 and TRBJ1-5, the CDR3 gives the full variable domain: DTGVSQNPRHKITKRGQNVTFRCDPISEHNRLYWYRQTLGQGPEFLTYFQNEAQLEKSRLLSDRFSAERPKGSFSTLEIQRTEQGDSAMYLCASSLGTDSNQPQHFGDGTRLSIL.